This entry lists 20 T cell receptor beta chains sequenced from one sample in a study of PD-L1 blockade in urothelial cancer. Using immunoSEQ multiplex PCR, the repertoire was profiled, and TCRdb retains in-frame clones only, with some absent. The data contain about 45,000 clones, almost 85% of them singletons. This sample's time point: peripheral blood 6 weeks after treatment start. Material: PBMCs, obtained around atezolizumab (anti-PD-L1) treatment. Receptors originate from a man in his fifties or sixties with urothelial cancer.

This sequence joins TRBV7-9 and TRBJ2-2, with D maybe TRBD2 (6 bases). Germline CDR1 SEHNR, CDR2 FQNEAQ (reference sequence). V was trimmed by 10 bases and J by 5 bases, leaving 17 bases between them. The CDR3 has 14 residues. DNA of the CDR3: TGTGCCACCAACGGAGGGGCGGGGACCGGGGAGCTGTTTTTT. This sequence encodes CATNGGAGTGELFF.

The chain joins TRBV5-1 to TRBJ2-6, with D perhaps TRBD1 (5 bases). The V gene lost 1 base and the J gene lost 0 bases, with 8 bases spanning the gap. This CDR3 contains 16 residues. CDR1 and CDR2 from the germline V gene are SGHRS and YFSETQ. The DNA for the CDR3 is TGCGCCAGCAGCTTGTCGACAGTCTCTGGGGCCAACGTCCTGACTTTC. Encoded protein: CASSLSTVSGANVLTF.

This clone appeared a few times. The genes are TRBV15 and TRBJ2-3; 8 nucleotides line up with TRBD1. This CDR3 spans 15 amino acids. The germline CDR1 and CDR2 sequences are LNHNV and YYDKDF (reference sequence). Trimming removed 3 bases from V and 4 bases from J; junction bases left unmatched: 6. As DNA, the CDR3 is TGTGCCACCAGCAGGACAGGGGATTATGCAGATACGCAGTATTTT. Translating gives CATSRTGDYADTQYF.

This chain connects TRBV5-1 to TRBJ2-7, with a weak D call TRBD2 (5 bases). CDR3 length equals 15 residues. Trimming left V 4 bases short and J 1 base short, with 15 bases between. Looked up from germline, CDR1 is SGHRS and CDR2 is YFSETQ. The CDR3 coding sequence is TGCGCCAGCAGCCCGGAGGCTCGGACGTCCTACGAGCAGTACTTC. Its protein product is CASSPEARTSYEQYF.

The rearrangement uses TRBV6-6 and TRBJ1-2; TRBD1 agrees at 10 bases. Germline CDR1 and CDR2: MNHNY and SVGAGI (reference sequence). The V segment lost 6 bases and the J segment 4 bases; nucleotides outside the gene matches: 8. The CDR3 loop spans 15 amino acids. The CDR3 DNA reads TGTGCCAGCAGCCGAAAGGGACAGGGGATCTATGGCTACACCTTC. It yields the protein CASSRKGQGIYGYTF.

The J gene is TRBJ2-4, the V gene TRBV5-1; the match to TRBD1 covers 8 bases. Unmatched junction bases numbered 8, after V lost 0 bases and J lost 0 bases. The CDR3 length is 18 residues. Germline lookup yields CDR1 SGHRS and CDR2 YFSETQ. The CDR3 sequence is CASSLDGQGPLAKNIQYF. The CDR3, as DNA: TGCGCCAGCAGCTTGGATGGACAGGGACCCCTAGCCAAAAACATTCAGTACTTC.

Worth noting for this clone: Other DNA sequences in the same sample also yield this CDR3. The CDR3 is CASSATSGDTDTQYF. The CDR3 DNA is TGTGCCAGCAGTGCAACTAGCGGCGACACAGATACGCAGTATTTT. This chain joins TRBV2 and TRBJ2-3; TRBD2 matches at 8 bases. The germline V gene encodes CDR1 SNHLY and CDR2 FYNNEI. V lost 4 bases to trimming and J lost 2 bases; unmatched junction nucleotides: 5. The CDR3 loop spans 15 amino acids.

The chain joins TRBV28 to TRBJ2-7; 13 bases are shared with TRBD2. J lost 6 bases, V lost 5 bases, and 7 bases had no gene match. CDR3 length: 15 residues. Germline V gene lookup returns CDR1 MDHEN and CDR2 SYDVKM. CDR3 DNA sequence: TGTGCCAGCAGTCCACCGGGACTAGCGGGGTCCGAGCAGTACTTC. The encoded protein is CASSPPGLAGSEQYF.

The rearrangement uses TRBV6-1 and TRBJ2-5, with D unclear. V gave up 4 bases and J gave up 5 bases, with 11 bases separating them. The CDR3 covers 13 residues. CDR1 is MNHNS, CDR2 SASEGT, per germline. The CDR3: CASSGAIRETQYF. The CDR3 coding sequence is TGTGCCAGCAGTGGCGCCATCCGGGAGACCCAGTACTTC.

This chain links TRBV11-2 with TRBJ2-5; 7 bases align to TRBD1. This CDR3 region has 12 residues. The germline CDR1 and CDR2 sequences are SGHAT and FQNNGV. V was pared by 1 base and J by 7 bases, with 0 bases of the junction left unmatched. In nucleotides, the CDR3 is TGTGCCAGCAGCTTAGGACAGGGGACCCAGTACTTC. Encoded protein: CASSLGQGTQYF.

CDR3 bases: TGTGCCATCAGTGAGGGGGCGTTCCTCGGGGATACGCAGTATTTT. Translated: CAISEGAFLGDTQYF. The chain is built from TRBV10-3 and TRBJ2-3, with TRBD1 as a possible D gene (5 bases). CDR3 length: 15 amino acids. The V end was cut by 2 bases, the J end by 6 bases, with 15 bases between. Germline CDR1 is ENHRY and CDR2 is SYGVKD.

The chain is built from TRBV6-5 and TRBJ2-7; 8 bases are a match to TRBD1. The CDR3 covers 13 residues. Germline trimming cut 6 bases from V and 3 bases from J; bases unmatched to any gene: 4. CDR1 and CDR2 (germline): MNHEY, SVGAGI. Written as DNA, the CDR3 is TGTGCCAGCAGCTTAGACAGGGGCTACGAGCAGTACTTC. The encoded protein is CASSLDRGYEQYF.

The chain combines TRBV30 with TRBJ2-5; 11 bases agree with TRBD2. This CDR3 comprises 17 residues. The ends lost 3 bases at V and 3 bases at J; junction bases unmatched: 12. CDR1 and CDR2 (germline): GTSNPN, SVGIG (reference sequence). This CDR3 reads CAWRRYSGRAYEETQYF. DNA for the CDR3: TGTGCCTGGAGAAGATATAGCGGGAGGGCCTATGAAGAGACCCAGTACTTC.

The chain uses TRBV28 and TRBJ1-2; 7 bases map to TRBD1. This CDR3 region has 16 residues. Germline CDR1 MDHEN, CDR2 SYDVKM. J gave up 0 bases and V 3 bases, and 7 bases lay outside the gene matches. DNA of the CDR3: TGTGCCAGCAGTTTGGGACAGCTCTTTACTAACTATGGCTACACCTTC. Residues: CASSLGQLFTNYGYTF.

This chain connects TRBV11-2 to TRBJ2-7; 7 nucleotides agree with TRBD2. Germline lookup yields CDR1 SGHAT and CDR2 FQNNGV. J was trimmed by 2 bases and V by 3 bases; bases with no gene match: 4. There are 14 residues in the CDR3. CDR3 in DNA: TGTGCCAGCAGCTTGGCGGGAGTCCCCTACGAGCAGTACTTC. Its protein product is CASSLAGVPYEQYF. The variable domain in full, with the rest retrieved from reference TRBV11-2 and TRBJ2-7, is EAGVAQSPRYKIIEKRQSVAFWCNPISGHATLYWYQQILGQGPKLLIQFQNNGVVDDSQLPKDRFSAERLKGVDSTLKIQPAKLEDSAVYLCASSLAGVPYEQYFGPGTRLTVT.

The chain is built from TRBV6-5 and TRBJ2-1, with D possibly TRBD1 on 6 matching bases. The V end lost 2 bases, the J end lost 5 bases, and 10 bases lay between the germline ends. CDR1 and CDR2 (germline): MNHEY, SVGAGI. The CDR3 is 14 residues long. CDR3 in DNA: TGTGCCAGCAGTTACAGGACAGCCAACAATGAGCAGTTCTTC. It is translated as CASSYRTANNEQFF.

This clone has more than one count but fewer than ten. The chain joins TRBV14 to TRBJ1-1; D may be TRBD1 (5 bases). The CDR3 length is 15 residues. V was shortened by 0 bases and J by 5 bases, with 13 bases between the two germline ends. The germline V gene has CDR1 SGHDN and CDR2 FVKESK. CDR3 DNA sequence: TGTGCCAGCAGCCAAGATGAGGCGGCAGGGACTGAAGCTTTCTTT. Amino acids: CASSQDEAAGTEAFF.

This chain uses TRBV28 with TRBJ2-5; D unclear. Trimming pared 7 bases from V and 0 bases from J, leaving 12 bases between. Germline CDR1 MDHEN, CDR2 SYDVKM. CDR3 length: 14 amino acids. The CDR3: CASMRLRYQETQYF. The CDR3 DNA reads TGTGCCAGCATGAGACTCCGGTACCAAGAGACCCAGTACTTC.

J is TRBJ2-1 and V is TRBV19; TRBD2 might be the D (6 bases). Germline assignment: CDR1 LNHDA and CDR2 SQIVND (reference sequence). Trimming pared 1 base from V and 0 bases from J, leaving 10 bases between. The CDR3 sequence is 16 residues long. The DNA for the CDR3 is TGTGCCAGTAGTATAGCGATCGGGAGCTCCTACAATGAGCAGTTCTTC. Its protein product is CASSIAIGSSYNEQFF.

This chain joins TRBV5-6 and TRBJ1-2; 8 bases align to TRBD1. Losses at the gene ends were 5 bases for V and 2 bases for J; bases not matched to a gene: 5. From germline, CDR1 is SGHDT and CDR2 YYEEEE. The CDR3 length is 14 residues. DNA of the CDR3: TGTGCCAGCAGAATGGGACAGGCAAACTATGGCTACACCTTC. Translating it yields CASRMGQANYGYTF.